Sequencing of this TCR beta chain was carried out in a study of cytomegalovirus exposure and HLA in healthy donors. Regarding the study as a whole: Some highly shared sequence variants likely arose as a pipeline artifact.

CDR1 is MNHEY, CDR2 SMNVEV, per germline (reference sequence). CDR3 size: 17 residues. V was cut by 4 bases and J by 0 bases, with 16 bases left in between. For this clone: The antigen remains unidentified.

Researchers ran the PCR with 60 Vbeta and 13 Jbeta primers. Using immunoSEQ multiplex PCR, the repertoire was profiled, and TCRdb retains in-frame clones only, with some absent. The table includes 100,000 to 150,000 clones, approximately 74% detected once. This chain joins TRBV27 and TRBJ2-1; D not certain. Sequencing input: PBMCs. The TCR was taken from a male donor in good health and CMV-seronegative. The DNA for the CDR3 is TGTGCCAGCAGTTCTCCCCTCGGCGCTAGCTCCTACAATGAGCAGTTCTTC. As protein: CASSSPLGASSYNEQFF.